This TCR beta chain appears in the sequencing data of a study (dated by TCRdb to between 2014 and 2017). Regarding the research as a whole: The study tested whether tumor-infiltrating Tregs in breast cancer are recruited from blood Tregs or converted in situ from other CD4+ T cell subsets.

To purify naive CD4+ T cells, the Miltenyi Naive CD4+ T Cell Isolation kit was used, and CD25 microbeads served to deplete Tregs. Tregs, naive and memory CD4+ T cells from tumor, blood and ipsilateral draining lymph nodes of about five breast cancer patients underwent full-length TCR alpha and beta sequencing. Tumor tissue and lymph nodes obtained by ipsilateral axillary dissection were perfused with PBS, cut into small pieces and digested using collagenase I and hyaluronidase. Mononuclear cells from lymph nodes or around 50 ml of peripheral blood were isolated by Ficoll density gradient centrifugation. FACS confirmed that the sorted cell populations were more than 90% pure. Findings and caveats that apply to the study as a whole: The TCR gene usage of tumor memory CD4+ T cells clustered together with blood and lymph node memory CD4+ cells and with lymph node naive CD4+ cells. The larger-cohort validation was restricted to a single TCR beta V-J rearrangement rather than whole repertoires. The greatest overlap of tumor-infiltrating Treg TCR alpha and beta sequences was with tumor naive CD4+ T cells, followed next by blood naive CD4+ T cells.

This clonotype occurred a few times. Its antigen is still unknown. Base qualities are not recorded, but no much larger clone differs from it by a single base. The CDR3 sequence holds 12 residues, the cysteine and phenylalanine included. The entry retains the CDR3 DNA only, 36 bases that are in frame from base 1. The germline V gene yields WSHSY for CDR1 and SAAADI for CDR2. V trim: 5 bases; J trim: 4 bases; unmatched bases: 1. Full-length TCR variable regions were amplified by 5' RACE PCR using constant-region reverse primers, and then by semi-nested PCR using Nested Universal Primer A. The ReliaPrep RNA Cell Miniprep System was used to extract total RNA, which was then reverse transcribed into 5'RACE-ready cDNA with the SMARTer RACE 5'/3' Kit. An Illumina MiSeq was used to sequence the full-length TCR alpha and beta libraries, which had been barcoded with multiplex adaptors. The original pipeline was this. Sequencing data were pooled across the five patients for each of nine subset-tissue groups and compared by unsupervised clustering of TCR gene usage. Repertoire similarity was calculated with the Morisita-Horn index, weighting shared sequences by their contribution to each repertoire. TCRdb passed the public sequencing reads through fastp at Q25 and MiXCR, retaining productive beta sequences. Identical CDR3 protein sequences are pooled into one entry, listed with their most common genes and DNA. The V and J calls shown here were made by TCRdb, not taken from the authors' results. The sample contains some 31,000 distinct CDR3 sequences, roughly 25% of them found a single time. About 3.7% of the sample goes to the ten largest clones.

The chain was built from TRBV10-2 and TRBJ1-2, with 7 bases in between that match TRBD1. This TCR came from a female donor with breast cancer. The specimen sequenced was naive CD4+ T cells sorted from a lymph node. The cell subset or site label, as the study defines it: naive CD4+ T cells, CD4+CD45RA+CD25-. The CDR3 amino acid sequence is: CASSRDSYGYTF. The nucleotide sequence reads as follows: TGCGCCAGCAGTAGGGACAGCTATGGCTACACCTTC.